This entry concerns a single T cell receptor beta chain. The record originates from a study of CD8 T cells in Susac syndrome. Trimming cost V 0 bases and J 5 bases, with 8 bases left between them. Germline CDR1 MNHEY, CDR2 SVGAGI. CDR3 length: 14 amino acids. Reverse transcription of about 0.45 to 1 ug RNA was carried out with random hexamers. One entry per CDR3 protein results from TCRdb running MiXCR on the immunoSEQ multiplex PCR reads. The table lists about 130,000 distinct CDR3 sequences, about 95% of them singletons. The sequencing sample was made of CD4+ T cells from PBMCs. The chain combines TRBV6-5 with TRBJ1-5; the D is unclear. The source is a human donor in good health. The CDR3 coding sequence is TGTGCCAGCAGTTACTCGAGGGCGGATCAGCCCCAGCATTTT. It codes for CASSYSRADQPQHF.